Listed below are T cell receptor beta chains from one sample, sequenced in a study of blood T cell repertoires in COVID-19. The repertoire was sequenced with immunoSEQ multiplex PCR; TCRdb's copy has only in-frame clones and lacks some. The table shows 200,000 to 250,000 clones, with 70% to 85% occurring only once. Material: PBMCs or T cells enriched from blood (not recorded which). The origin of the receptors is a man aged 55 to 70 who had recovered from COVID-19. The CDR3 runs from the conserved cysteine through the conserved F or W. A D gene is named only where the DNA matches it firmly. Size tells how often a clone was seen (once, few, many) or the class of an expanded clone, and some rows leave it out.

TRBD2	TRBV9	-	TRBJ2-5	TGTGCCAGCAGCGTATCAGCGGGGACCCCACAAGAGACCCAGTACTTC	CASSVSAGTPQETQYF
TRBD1	TRBV4-2	-	TRBJ2-7	TGTGCCAGCAGCCAAGGCGGACAGGGCTCCTACGAGCAGTACTTC	CASSQGGQGSYEQYF
TRBD1	TRBV27	once	TRBJ1-2	TGTGCCAGCAGTTTACGTTCCGACAGGGGCGGCTATGGCTACACCTTC	CASSLRSDRGGYGYTF
TRBD1	TRBV2	few	TRBJ1-5	TGTGCCAGCAGCGGCGGGACAGGGGGCAATCAGCCCCAGCATTTT	CASSGGTGGNQPQHF
TRBD2	TRBV5-8	-	TRBJ2-1	TGTGCCAGCAGCTTGGGGGTTCTAGCGGGCCTTGGGGCTGAGCAGTTCTTC	CASSLGVLAGLGAEQFF
-	TRBV6-5	-	TRBJ2-2	TGTGCCACTCGACAGAAAGCGAACACCGGGGAGCTGTTTTTT	CATRQKANTGELFF
-	TRBV7-9	-	TRBJ1-3	TGTGCCAGCAGCTCGGGGTCTGGAAACACCATATATTTT	CASSSGSGNTIYF
TRBD1	TRBV30	-	TRBJ2-6	TGTGCCTGGGGTCGGGTACAGGGGGCTGCCGGGGCCAACGTCCTGACTTTC	CAWGRVQGAAGANVLTF
-	TRBV27	-	TRBJ1-5	TGTGCCAGCAGTTCCAGGTTCCCCGATAATCAGCCCCAGCATTTT	CASSSRFPDNQPQHF
-	TRBV6-1	-	TRBJ1-1	TGTGCCAGCAGTGAAGCTAATGGGCAGGGTTTAGCTTTCTTT	CASSEANGQGLAFF
-	TRBV29-1	-	TRBJ2-7	TGCAGCGTTGACGACACAGGGAAGGGGTACGAGCAGTACTTC	CSVDDTGKGYEQYF
-	TRBV19	-	TRBJ2-7	TGTGCCAGTAGTATAGCACAGACCGAGCAGTACTTC	CASSIAQTEQYF
TRBD2	TRBV5-1	once	TRBJ2-3	TGCGCCAGCAGCTGGACTAGCGGGGGCTTTGCAGATACGCAGTATTTT	CASSWTSGGFADTQYF
TRBD2	TRBV3-1/TRBV3-2	-	TRBJ2-7	TGTGCCAGCAGCCTCCTAGCGGGGAGCTCCTACGAGCAGTACTTC	CASSLLAGSSYEQYF
TRBD1	TRBV7-2	-	TRBJ2-5	TGTGCCAGCAGCTTACAGGGACAGCTCCAAGAGACCCAGTACTTC	CASSLQGQLQETQYF
-	TRBV6-1	-	TRBJ1-1	TGTGCCAGCAGTGACAGGGTCACTGAAGCTTTCTTT	CASSDRVTEAFF
TRBD1	TRBV19	once	TRBJ2-5	TGTGCCAGTAGAGGGGGACAGGGGGCTTGGGAGACCCAGTACTTC	CASRGGQGAWETQYF
TRBD1	TRBV25-1	-	TRBJ2-1	TGTGCCAGCAGGACAGGGATGGGCAATGAGCAGTTCTTC	CASRTGMGNEQFF
-	TRBV2	-	TRBJ1-6	TGTGCCAGCATCGGGTGGCAGGACGGAGGTCCGGGCTTCCTATCACCCCTCCACTTT	CASIGWQDGGPGFLSPLHF
-	TRBV18	-	TRBJ2-7	TGTGCCAGCTCACCTAGTCGGGTCCCCTTATCCTACGAGCAGTACTTC	CASSPSRVPLSYEQYF
-	TRBV3-1/TRBV3-2	-	TRBJ1-5	TGTGCCAGCAGCCAGAGACTAGAGTTGGATTTGCCCCAGCATTTT	CASSQRLELDLPQHF
-	TRBV7-5	few	TRBJ1-6	TGTGCCGCCAGGAGGACAGGGAATATGGATTCACCCCTCCACTTT	CAARRTGNMDSPLHF
-	TRBV11-2	-	TRBJ1-2	TGTGCCAGCAGCTTCGAAGAGAATGGCTACACCTTC	CASSFEENGYTF
TRBD2	TRBV11-2	-	TRBJ2-7	TGTGCCAGCAGCCCGGGGGGAGTGGGGTCTTACGAGCAGTACTTC	CASSPGGVGSYEQYF
TRBD1	TRBV30	-	TRBJ1-6	TGTGCCTGGAGTAACAGGGGAGTGGGTTCACCCCTCCACTTT	CAWSNRGVGSPLHF
TRBD1	TRBV7-2	-	TRBJ1-5	TGTGCCAGCAGCCTCCAGGGGGGTCAGCCCCAGCATTTT	CASSLQGGQPQHF
TRBD2	TRBV7-8	-	TRBJ2-7	TGTGCCAGCAGCTTAGGGACAAGCGGGGGTTACGAGCAGTACTTC	CASSLGTSGGYEQYF
-	TRBV7-2	-	TRBJ1-4	TGTGCCAGCAGCTTATGGCATCTTGCAACTAATGAAAAACTGTTTTTT	CASSLWHLATNEKLFF
-	TRBV12-3/TRBV12-4	-	TRBJ1-6	TGTGCCACCCAAAACTCCTATAATTCACCCCTCCACTTT	CATQNSYNSPLHF
TRBD1	TRBV18	few	TRBJ1-5	TGTGCCAGCTCAGAGGACAGGGGGGCTTCCAATCAGCCCCAGCATTTT	CASSEDRGASNQPQHF
-	TRBV19	once	TRBJ1-4	TGTGCCAGTACCTCCCCGGGGGGCGTCGAAAAACTGTTTTTT	CASTSPGGVEKLFF
-	TRBV29-1	-	TRBJ1-2	TGCAGCGTTGCCATCCCAGGGGATAACTATGGCTACACCTTC	CSVAIPGDNYGYTF
TRBD1	TRBV5-1	-	TRBJ1-6	TGCGCCAGCAGCTTGGCCCCCTCTGACCGGACAGGGTCGACTTCACCCCTCCACTTT	CASSLAPSDRTGSTSPLHF
-	TRBV6-6	-	TRBJ1-1	TGTGCCAGCAGTTCCCTGGGAGTCCTGATGAACACTGAAGCTTTCTTT	CASSSLGVLMNTEAFF
-	TRBV19	once	TRBJ2-6	TGTGCCAGTAGTAGTCACAGGGTTGGGGCCAACGTCCTGACTTTC	CASSSHRVGANVLTF
-	TRBV11-2	-	TRBJ2-5	TGTGCCAGCAGCTACCAGGGACTGGGGGAAGAGACCCAGTACTTC	CASSYQGLGEETQYF
TRBD1	TRBV24-1	few	TRBJ1-5	TGTGCCACCAGTGATTCGAGCAGGGGGCCCCTTAATCAGCCCCAGCATTTT	CATSDSSRGPLNQPQHF
TRBD1	TRBV18	-	TRBJ1-5	TGTGCCAGCTCACGGACAGGATCCTTAGGGTCCAGCAATCAGCCCCAGCATTTT	CASSRTGSLGSSNQPQHF
-	TRBV19	-	TRBJ1-3	TGTGCCAGTAGTATCGGGAACTCTGGAAACACCATATATTTT	CASSIGNSGNTIYF
-	TRBV7-2	-	TRBJ2-5	TGTGCCAGCAAATTTTCAGGGTTGAGTCAAGAGACCCAGTACTTC	CASKFSGLSQETQYF
TRBD1	TRBV11-2	-	TRBJ1-6	TGTGCCAGCAGCTTCTTCAGGGGGCTAAATTCACCCCTCCACTTT	CASSFFRGLNSPLHF
-	TRBV2	-	TRBJ1-2	TGTGCCAGCAGTGACCACGGGAATTATGGCTACACCTTC	CASSDHGNYGYTF
TRBD1	TRBV10-1	-	TRBJ2-2	TGCGCCAGCAGCCCGGGGACAGCGAACACCGGGGAGCTGTTTTTT	CASSPGTANTGELFF
-	TRBV29-1	-	TRBJ2-5	TGCAGCGTTGAAAAACTTGTCGCGGACACCTTGGGAGAGACCCAGTACTTC	CSVEKLVADTLGETQYF
-	TRBV5-1	-	TRBJ1-1	TGCGCCAGCAGCTTGCGCGGGGCCACTGAAGCTTTCTTT	CASSLRGATEAFF
TRBD1	TRBV7-2	-	TRBJ1-2	TGTGCCAGCAGCTACTCGGACAGGGGGGATGGCTACACCTTC	CASSYSDRGDGYTF
TRBD2	TRBV29-1	-	TRBJ2-5	TGCAGCGTAGTTGGCGGGGGGTACCAAGAGACCCAGTACTTC	CSVVGGGYQETQYF
TRBD1	TRBV30	once	TRBJ1-2	TGTGCCTGGAGTTCAGGGGGTTATGGCTACACCTTC	CAWSSGGYGYTF
TRBD2	TRBV29-1	-	TRBJ2-1	TGCAGCGTTTCCGCGGCGGCTAGCGGATTCAATGAGCAGTTCTTC	CSVSAAASGFNEQFF
-	TRBV19	-	TRBJ1-5	TGTGCCAGTAGCGAGCTACTAAATCAGCCCCAGCATTTT	CASSELLNQPQHF
TRBD1	TRBV12-3/TRBV12-4	-	TRBJ1-1	TGTGCCAGCAGTTTAACAGGGGATACTGAAGCTTTCTTT	CASSLTGDTEAFF
-	TRBV7-7	-	TRBJ1-2	TGTGCTAAGCGAGGCTATGGCTACACCTTC	CAKRGYGYTF
-	TRBV19	-	TRBJ1-2	TGTGCCAGTACCGAGCAGGGGTTTGCTAACTATGGCTACACCTTC	CASTEQGFANYGYTF